The T cell receptor (beta chain) under discussion was sequenced for a study of blood T cell repertoires in COVID-19. In the study overall: The samples span acute and convalescent COVID-19 from the United States, Italy and Spain. T cells, B-cell-depleted T cells, or PBMCs provided the cDNA or gDNA that served as material.

Trimming shortened V by 1 base and J by 2 bases, and 8 bases separated the two germline ends. In germline, CDR1 is MGHRA, CDR2 YSYEKL. The length of the CDR3 is 14 residues. Original handling: Amplification of reference gene primers provided the estimated nucleated cell counts. The assay was immunoSEQ multiplex PCR, and TCRdb's table has in-frame clones only and misses some. V, J and clone size were drawn from that table, and D and trimming were deduced from the DNA. Among more than 100,000 clones, just over 85% were seen once, and the ten largest hold 0.88%. This clonotype was obtained from a woman in her 50s with active or convalescent COVID-19. Sequences were obtained from peripheral blood. The chain joins TRBV4-1 to TRBJ2-5; unclear D gene. The CDR3 spells CASSQVPGQETQYF. DNA for the CDR3: TGCGCCAGCAGCCAAGTCCCAGGTCAAGAGACCCAGTACTTC.